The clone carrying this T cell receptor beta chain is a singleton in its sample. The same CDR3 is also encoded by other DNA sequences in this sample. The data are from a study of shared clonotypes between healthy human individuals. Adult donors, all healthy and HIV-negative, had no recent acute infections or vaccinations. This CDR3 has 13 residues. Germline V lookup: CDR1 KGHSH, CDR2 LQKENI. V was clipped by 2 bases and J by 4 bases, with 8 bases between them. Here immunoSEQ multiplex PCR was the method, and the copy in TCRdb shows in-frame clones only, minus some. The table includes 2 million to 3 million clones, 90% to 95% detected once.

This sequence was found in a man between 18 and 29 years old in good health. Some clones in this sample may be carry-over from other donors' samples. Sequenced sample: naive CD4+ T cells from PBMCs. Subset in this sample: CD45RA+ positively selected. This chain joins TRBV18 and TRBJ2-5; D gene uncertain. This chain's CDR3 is CASSPISGETQYF. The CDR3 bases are TGTGCCAGCTCACCAATTTCAGGAGAGACCCAGTACTTC.